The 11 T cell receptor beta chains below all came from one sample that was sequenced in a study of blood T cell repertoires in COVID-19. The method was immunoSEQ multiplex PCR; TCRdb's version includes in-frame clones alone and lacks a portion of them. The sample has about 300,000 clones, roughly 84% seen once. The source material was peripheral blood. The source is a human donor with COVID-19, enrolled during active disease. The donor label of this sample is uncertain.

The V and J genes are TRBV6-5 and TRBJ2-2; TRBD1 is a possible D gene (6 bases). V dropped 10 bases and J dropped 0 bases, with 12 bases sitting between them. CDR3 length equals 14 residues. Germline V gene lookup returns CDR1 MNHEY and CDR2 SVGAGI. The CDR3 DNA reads TGTGCCACCCAGGGGACCGCGAACACCGGGGAGCTGTTTTTT. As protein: CATQGTANTGELFF.

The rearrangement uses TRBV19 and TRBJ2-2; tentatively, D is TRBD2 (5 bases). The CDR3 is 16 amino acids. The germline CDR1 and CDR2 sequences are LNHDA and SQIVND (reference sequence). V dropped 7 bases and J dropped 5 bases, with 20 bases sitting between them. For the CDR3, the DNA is TGTGCCAGTACTCTAGCTAACCCAAGGGTGACCGGGGAGCTGTTTTTT. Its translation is CASTLANPRVTGELFF.

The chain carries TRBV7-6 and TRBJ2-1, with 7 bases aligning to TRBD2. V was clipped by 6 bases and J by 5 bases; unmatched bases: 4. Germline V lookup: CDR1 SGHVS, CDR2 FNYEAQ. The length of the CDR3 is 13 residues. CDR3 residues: CASSFRGDNEQFF. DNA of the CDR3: TGTGCCAGCAGTTTCCGGGGGGACAATGAGCAGTTCTTC.

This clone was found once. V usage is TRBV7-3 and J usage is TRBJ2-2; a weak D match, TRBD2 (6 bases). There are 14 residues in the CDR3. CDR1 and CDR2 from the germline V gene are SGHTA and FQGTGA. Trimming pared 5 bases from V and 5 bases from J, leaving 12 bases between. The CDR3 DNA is TGTGCCAGCAGCGCCGGGACTCTTACCGGGGAGCTGTTTTTT. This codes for CASSAGTLTGELFF.

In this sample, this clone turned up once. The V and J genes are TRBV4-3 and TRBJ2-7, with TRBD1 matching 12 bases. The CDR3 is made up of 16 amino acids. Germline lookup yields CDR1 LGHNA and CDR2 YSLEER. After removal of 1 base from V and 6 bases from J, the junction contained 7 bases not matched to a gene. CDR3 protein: CASSQGPGTGGTEQYF. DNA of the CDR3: TGCGCCAGCAGCCAAGGCCCCGGGACAGGGGGCACCGAGCAGTACTTC.

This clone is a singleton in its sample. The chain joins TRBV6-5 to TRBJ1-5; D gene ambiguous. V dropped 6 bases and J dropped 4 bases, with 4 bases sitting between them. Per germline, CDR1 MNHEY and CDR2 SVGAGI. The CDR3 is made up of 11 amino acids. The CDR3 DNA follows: TGTGCCAGCAGAATAAATCAGCCCCAGCATTTT. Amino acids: CASRINQPQHF.

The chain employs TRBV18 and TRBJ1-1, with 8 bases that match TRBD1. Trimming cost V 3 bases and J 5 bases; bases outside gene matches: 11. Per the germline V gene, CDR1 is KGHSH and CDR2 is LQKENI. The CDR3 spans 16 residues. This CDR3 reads CASSPVAGGGGTEAFF. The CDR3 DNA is TGTGCCAGCTCACCTGTGGCAGGGGGCGGTGGAACTGAAGCTTTCTTT.

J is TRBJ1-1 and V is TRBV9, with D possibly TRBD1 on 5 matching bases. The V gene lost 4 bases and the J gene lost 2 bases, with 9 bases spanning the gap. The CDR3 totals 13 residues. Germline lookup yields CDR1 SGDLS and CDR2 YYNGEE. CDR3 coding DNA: TGTGCCAGCAGCCCGGGACTTAACACTGAAGCTTTCTTT. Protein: CASSPGLNTEAFF.

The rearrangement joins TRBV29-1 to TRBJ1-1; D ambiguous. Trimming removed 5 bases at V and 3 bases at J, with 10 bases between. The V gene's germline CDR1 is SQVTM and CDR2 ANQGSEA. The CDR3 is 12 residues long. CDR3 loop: CSVYEGDTEAFF. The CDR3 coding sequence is TGCAGCGTTTATGAGGGAGACACTGAAGCTTTCTTT.

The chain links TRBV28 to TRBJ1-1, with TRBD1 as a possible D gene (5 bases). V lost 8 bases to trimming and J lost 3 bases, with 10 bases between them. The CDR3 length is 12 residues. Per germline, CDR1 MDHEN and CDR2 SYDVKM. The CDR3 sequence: CASGGVHTEAFF. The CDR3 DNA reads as TGTGCCAGCGGAGGGGTGCACACTGAAGCTTTCTTT.

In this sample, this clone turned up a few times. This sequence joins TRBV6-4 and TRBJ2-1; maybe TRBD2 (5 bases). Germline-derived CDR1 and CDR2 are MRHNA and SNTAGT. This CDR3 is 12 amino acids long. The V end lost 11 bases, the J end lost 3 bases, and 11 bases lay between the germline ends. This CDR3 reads CALGRLYNEQFF. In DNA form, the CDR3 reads TGTGCCCTGGGGAGACTCTACAATGAGCAGTTCTTC.